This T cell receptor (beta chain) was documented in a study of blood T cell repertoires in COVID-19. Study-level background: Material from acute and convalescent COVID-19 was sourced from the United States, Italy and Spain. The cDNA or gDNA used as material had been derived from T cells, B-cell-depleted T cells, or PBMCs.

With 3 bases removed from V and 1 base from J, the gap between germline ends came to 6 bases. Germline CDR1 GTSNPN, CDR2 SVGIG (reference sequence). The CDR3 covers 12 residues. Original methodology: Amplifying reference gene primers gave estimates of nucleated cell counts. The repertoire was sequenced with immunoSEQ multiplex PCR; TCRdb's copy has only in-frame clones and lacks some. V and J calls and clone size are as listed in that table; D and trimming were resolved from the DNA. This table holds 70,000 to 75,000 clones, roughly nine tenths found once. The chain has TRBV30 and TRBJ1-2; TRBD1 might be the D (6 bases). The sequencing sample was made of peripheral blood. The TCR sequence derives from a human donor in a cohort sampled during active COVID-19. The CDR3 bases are TGTGCCTGGAGAGGGGGTAACTATGGCTACACCTTC. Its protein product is CAWRGGNYGYTF.